One sample yielded the 30 T cell receptor beta chains listed below, sequenced in a study of blood T cell repertoires in COVID-19. Produced via immunoSEQ multiplex PCR; TCRdb's table is partial and in-frame only. The data contain approximately 16,000 clones, about nine tenths of them singletons. The specimen was peripheral blood. The receptors stem from a human donor in a cohort sampled during active COVID-19.

The chain has TRBV5-4 and TRBJ2-3; D call uncertain. The germline gives CDR1 SGHNT, CDR2 YYREEE (reference sequence). V lost 5 bases and J 6 bases, leaving 10 bases between the germline ends. This CDR3 is 12 amino acids long. CDR3 amino acids: CASRVREDTQYF. CDR3 DNA sequence: TGTGCCAGCAGGGTAAGAGAGGATACGCAGTATTTT.

The chain links TRBV7-6 to TRBJ2-5; TRBD1 is a possible D gene (6 bases). CDR1 and CDR2 from the germline V gene are SGHVS and FNYEAQ. The V end was cut by 0 bases, the J end by 2 bases, with 10 bases between. CDR3 size: 15 residues. DNA of the CDR3: TGTGCCAGCAGCTTAGCGGCTAGGGGGCAAGAGACCCAGTACTTC. Translation: CASSLAARGQETQYF.

The genes are TRBV4-3 and TRBJ1-3, with a possible D match to TRBD1 (5 bases). V gave up 0 bases and J gave up 4 bases, with 13 bases separating them. The length of the CDR3 is 16 residues. Germline values: CDR1 LGHNA, CDR2 YSLEER. The CDR3 sequence is CASSQDLKGLGNTIYF. The CDR3 DNA sequence: TGCGCCAGCAGCCAAGATCTCAAGGGGCTCGGAAACACCATATATTTT.

The J gene is TRBJ2-1, the V gene TRBV19, with D tentatively TRBD2 (5 bases). The CDR3 extends over 17 amino acids. The V gene lost 6 bases and the J gene lost 2 bases, with 20 bases spanning the gap. The germline gives CDR1 LNHDA, CDR2 SQIVND (reference sequence). In DNA form, the CDR3 reads TGTGCCAGTAGCCCCCTTAGCGCCCGCGGCCCCTACAATGAGCAGTTCTTC. Residues: CASSPLSARGPYNEQFF.

This chain uses TRBV11-2 with TRBJ2-7; TRBD1 matches 10 bases. Germline V gene lookup returns CDR1 SGHAT and CDR2 FQNNGV. V lost 8 bases, J lost 4 bases, and 2 bases stayed unmatched. The CDR3 is made up of 12 amino acids. Written as DNA, the CDR3 is TGTGCCAGCGGACAGGGGGAATACGAGCAGTACTTC. It codes for CASGQGEYEQYF.

The chain employs TRBV10-3 and TRBJ1-1, with D hard to call. This CDR3 spans 12 amino acids. Germline V gene data show CDR1 as ENHRY and CDR2 as SYGVKD. Trimming shortened V by 2 bases and J by 7 bases, and 8 bases separated the two germline ends. CDR3 residues: CAISEAPIEAFF. CDR3 nucleotides: TGTGCCATCAGTGAGGCACCTATTGAAGCTTTCTTT.

The genes are TRBV30 and TRBJ1-4; 9 positions match TRBD1. Germline CDR1 is GTSNPN and CDR2 is SVGIG (reference sequence). The CDR3 is made up of 15 amino acids. The ends lost 2 bases at V and 8 bases at J; junction bases unmatched: 9. The CDR3 region has the DNA TGTGCCTGGAGTAGGCTACAGGGGGCGTGGGAAAAACTGTTTTTT. It encodes CAWSRLQGAWEKLFF.

V and J are TRBV29-1 and TRBJ1-1; 8 bases are shared with TRBD1. The CDR3 is made up of 12 amino acids. With 5 bases clipped from V and 3 bases from J, the junction kept 2 bases outside the gene matches. CDR1 is SQVTM, CDR2 ANQGSEA, per germline. As DNA, the CDR3 is TGCAGCGTTCGACAGGGGCACACTGAAGCTTTCTTT. Its translation: CSVRQGHTEAFF.

The gene calls are TRBV28 and TRBJ1-5, with 9 bases aligning to TRBD1. J gave up 3 bases and V 4 bases, and 10 bases lay outside the gene matches. Germline V gene lookup returns CDR1 MDHEN and CDR2 SYDVKM. CDR3 length equals 17 residues. Written as DNA, the CDR3 is TGTGCCAGCAGTTCCGGACAGGGGAGGGATACCAATCAGCCCCAGCATTTT. The encoded protein is CASSSGQGRDTNQPQHF.

This clone was recorded a few times. The chain recombines TRBV6-2 or TRBV6-3 with TRBJ1-1; D remains unclear. Trimming took off 6 bases at V and 3 bases at J, with 23 bases between the two ends. The CDR3 loop spans 17 amino acids. Germline CDR1 is MNHEY and CDR2 is SVGEGT. DNA for the CDR3: TGTGCCAGCAGCTTCGCGTCCCAGGTAGGTGAAGACACTGAAGCTTTCTTT. Translated: CASSFASQVGEDTEAFF.

The V call is TRBV6-5, the J call TRBJ1-5, with 8 bases matching TRBD1. Germline V gene data show CDR1 as MNHEY and CDR2 as SVGAGI. With 4 bases clipped from V and 2 bases from J, the junction kept 4 bases outside the gene matches. The CDR3 sequence is 15 residues long. CDR3 sequence reads: CASSFAGGRNQPQHF. DNA of the CDR3: TGTGCCAGCAGTTTCGCAGGGGGCCGCAATCAGCCCCAGCATTTT.

The rearrangement uses TRBV6-5 and TRBJ1-1, with 7 bases that match TRBD1. The germline V gene encodes CDR1 MNHEY and CDR2 SVGAGI. The CDR3 spans 14 residues. The V gene end was trimmed by 3 bases and the J gene end by 4 bases; junction bases not matched to a gene: 5. CDR3 sequence reads: CASSYGTAGTEAFF. In DNA, the CDR3 is TGTGCCAGCAGTTATGGGACAGCCGGCACTGAAGCTTTCTTT.

The rearrangement joins TRBV2 to TRBJ2-5; 11 nucleotides align to TRBD2. Germline V CDR1 and CDR2: SNHLY, FYNNEI. This CDR3 comprises 15 residues. J lost 2 bases, V lost 4 bases, and 3 bases had no gene match. For the CDR3, the DNA is TGTGCCAGCAGTGGGGCTAGCGGGGGGCAAGAGACCCAGTACTTC. Protein: CASSGASGGQETQYF.

V gene TRBV4-1 combines with J gene TRBJ1-5, with D unclear. Per germline, CDR1 MGHRA and CDR2 YSYEKL. V was trimmed by 0 bases and J by 3 bases, leaving 9 bases between them. The CDR3 loop spans 15 amino acids. The CDR3 DNA follows: TGCGCCAGCAGCCAAGACTGGGCTGACAATCAGCCCCAGCATTTT. As protein: CASSQDWADNQPQHF.

This sequence joins TRBV5-1 and TRBJ2-7; 8 nucleotides line up with TRBD2. Losses at the gene ends were 5 bases for V and 3 bases for J; bases not matched to a gene: 7. CDR3 length: 14 amino acids. Germline CDR1 and CDR2: SGHRS and YFSETQ. DNA for the CDR3: TGCGCCAGCAGGTTAGAGCGGGGGAGCTACGAGCAGTACTTC. Translated, it gives CASRLERGSYEQYF.

V and J are TRBV30 and TRBJ2-3; 10 positions match TRBD1. Germline trimming cut 3 bases from V and 1 base from J; bases unmatched to any gene: 4. CDR1 and CDR2 (germline): GTSNPN, SVGIG (reference sequence). The CDR3 totals 15 residues. For the CDR3, the DNA is TGTGCCTGGAGCCGACAGGGGGCCCGCACAGATACGCAGTATTTT. This gives the protein CAWSRQGARTDTQYF.

The rearrangement links TRBV28 to TRBJ1-3; 12 nucleotides match TRBD1. Germline CDR1 MDHEN, CDR2 SYDVKM. The junction had 7 bases not matched to a gene; V was cut back by 4 bases and J by 0 bases. This CDR3 has 18 amino acids. The DNA of the CDR3 is TGTGCCAGCAGTTCGGGACAGGGGGCTGATAACTCTGGAAACACCATATATTTT. Residues: CASSSGQGADNSGNTIYF.

The rearrangement links TRBV7-9 to TRBJ1-1, with 11 bases lining up with TRBD1. The CDR3 has 15 residues. V gave up 5 bases and J gave up 3 bases; unmatched junction bases: 5. The germline V gene encodes CDR1 SEHNR and CDR2 FQNEAQ (reference sequence). This CDR3 is CASSPDRGLDTEAFF. Here the CDR3 DNA reads TGTGCCAGCAGCCCGGACAGGGGGCTTGACACTGAAGCTTTCTTT.

V is TRBV7-6 and J is TRBJ2-7, with TRBD1 identical over 9 bases. The CDR3 loop spans 15 amino acids. The V gene end was trimmed by 4 bases and the J gene end by 2 bases; junction bases not matched to a gene: 6. Per the germline V gene, CDR1 is SGHVS and CDR2 is FNYEAQ. CDR3 loop: CASSSGQGIAYEQYF. CDR3 nucleotides: TGTGCCAGCAGCTCCGGACAGGGGATCGCCTACGAGCAGTACTTC. Complete variable domain (other parts from reference TRBV7-6 and TRBJ2-7): GAGVSQSPRYKVTKRGQDVALRCDPISGHVSLYWYRQALGQGPEFLTYFNYEAQQDKSGLPNDRFSAERPEGSISTLTIQRTEQRDSAMYRCASSSGQGIAYEQYFGPGTRLTVT.

This rearrangement joins TRBV4-1 to TRBJ1-5; TRBD1 is a possible D gene (6 bases). With 4 bases removed from V and 1 base from J, the gap between germline ends came to 11 bases. Germline V lookup: CDR1 MGHRA, CDR2 YSYEKL. This CDR3 has 15 residues. The CDR3 DNA sequence: TGCGCCAGCAGCCCCGGGACATGGAGCAATCAGCCCCAGCATTTT. Translated: CASSPGTWSNQPQHF.

The rearrangement uses TRBV9 and TRBJ2-3, with a weak D call TRBD2 (6 bases). The ends were cut back, 3 bases at V and 6 bases at J, with 17 bases in the middle. Germline V gives CDR1 SGDLS, CDR2 YYNGEE. This CDR3 is 15 amino acids long. The DNA for the CDR3 is TGTGCCAGCAGCGGGGCGACTAGTCCCTTCGATACGCAGTATTTT. Amino acid sequence: CASSGATSPFDTQYF.

This chain uses TRBV4-1 with TRBJ2-3, with TRBD2 matching over 7 bases. This CDR3 has 15 amino acids. Germline V gene sequence: CDR1 MGHRA, CDR2 YSYEKL. With V trimmed by 1 base and J by 6 bases, 7 bases remained unmatched. The chain's CDR3 is CASSQGGAGPDTQYF. For the CDR3, the DNA is TGCGCCAGCAGCCAAGGCGGAGCGGGGCCGGATACGCAGTATTTT.

This chain links TRBV3-1 (or the pseudogene TRBV3-2) with TRBJ2-7; the match to TRBD1 covers 7 bases. Germline V gene sequence: CDR1 LGHDT, CDR2 YNNKEL (reference sequence). The CDR3 is 14 residues long. The ends lost 4 bases at V and 7 bases at J; junction bases unmatched: 10. The CDR3 protein is CASSPSQGVYEQYF. The CDR3 DNA sequence: TGTGCCAGCAGCCCCAGCCAGGGGGTGTATGAGCAGTACTTC.

This chain joins TRBV2 and TRBJ1-2, with a possible D match to TRBD1 (6 bases). V was cut by 1 base and J by 5 bases, with 11 bases left in between. Germline-derived CDR1 and CDR2 are SNHLY and FYNNEI. The CDR3 consists of 14 residues. The CDR3 DNA sequence: TGTGCCAGCAGTGAAGTTAAGGGGGTGTATGGCTACACCTTC. Protein product: CASSEVKGVYGYTF.

V and J are TRBV7-9 and TRBJ2-7; 9 bases map to TRBD1. The germline V gene has CDR1 SEHNR and CDR2 FQNEAQ (reference sequence). J gave up 5 bases and V 5 bases, and 4 bases lay outside the gene matches. The CDR3 runs 13 residues. The DNA of the CDR3 is TGTGCCAGCAGCGTGGGACAGGGCGACGAGCAGTACTTC. Its protein is CASSVGQGDEQYF.

This chain connects TRBV6-6 to TRBJ1-2; D call uncertain. The CDR3 is 12 amino acids. The V gene's germline CDR1 is MNHNY and CDR2 SVGAGI (reference sequence). V lost 5 bases, J lost 3 bases, and 7 bases lay in between. CDR3 loop: CASSRRDYGYTF. The CDR3 DNA is TGTGCCAGCAGTAGGCGGGACTATGGCTACACCTTC.

The rearrangement joins TRBV19 to TRBJ2-1; 8 bases map to TRBD2. The CDR3 has 19 amino acids. After removal of 0 bases from V and 9 bases from J, the junction contained 19 bases not matched to a gene. Germline CDR1 LNHDA, CDR2 SQIVND (reference sequence). The CDR3 region has the DNA TGTGCCAGTAGTATAGATCGGCTTTTGGGACTAGGTCTTTCGGGTGAGCAGTTCTTC. This sequence encodes CASSIDRLLGLGLSGEQFF.

The chain uses TRBV29-1 and TRBJ2-1; 10 bases agree with TRBD2. The germline gives CDR1 SQVTM, CDR2 ANQGSEA. Germline trimming cut 0 bases from V and 9 bases from J; bases unmatched to any gene: 8. The CDR3 spans 15 residues. CDR3 amino acids: CSVEDGLAGVAEQFF. CDR3 nucleotides: TGCAGCGTTGAAGACGGGCTAGCGGGGGTGGCTGAGCAGTTCTTC.

The chain couples TRBV27 to TRBJ2-1, with 9 bases fitting TRBD2. The CDR3 extends over 14 amino acids. Germline V gene lookup returns CDR1 MNHEY and CDR2 SMNVEV (reference sequence). The trim removed 4 bases at V and 10 bases at J, leaving 8 bases unmatched. In DNA form, the CDR3 reads TGTGCCAGCAGTTCCGCGGGGGGGGCTTCCGAGCAGTTCTTC. It is translated as CASSSAGGASEQFF.

Only one count was recorded for this clone. The J gene is TRBJ2-1, the V gene TRBV6-5, with 7 bases lining up with TRBD1. V was clipped by 6 bases and J by 2 bases; unmatched bases: 4. The CDR3 loop spans 14 amino acids. Germline lookup yields CDR1 MNHEY and CDR2 SVGAGI. The CDR3 spells CASRETGPYNEQFF. As DNA, the CDR3 is TGTGCCAGCAGGGAGACAGGGCCCTACAATGAGCAGTTCTTC.